The rows below give T cell receptor beta chains drawn from one sample of a study of cytomegalovirus exposure and HLA in healthy donors. Generated by immunoSEQ multiplex PCR, the TCRdb table keeps only in-frame clones and is missing some. The sample lists 150,000 to 200,000 clones, roughly 79% seen once, with roughly 1.3% in the top ten. Sequenced: PBMCs. Receptors were obtained from a woman aged 45-60 years in good health and CMV-seronegative. CDR3s include the opening cysteine and the closing phenylalanine or tryptophan. A D gene is named only where the DNA matches it firmly. Expanded clones get a size class; other rows say once, few or many, or leave the size out.

j_call d_call clone_size v_call cdr3_nt cdr3_aa
TRBJ2-5 TRBD2 . TRBV5-4 TGTGCCAGCAGATTTACTAGCTGGGAGGGAGAGACCCAGTACTTC CASRFTSWEGETQYF
TRBJ2-2 . . TRBV7-9 TGTGCCAGCAGCTCGACAGCCATTAACACCGGGGAGCTGTTTTTT CASSSTAINTGELFF
TRBJ2-7 . . TRBV7-9 TGTGCCAGAAGCTTTTCCTCGAGCTACGAGCAGTACTTC CARSFSSSYEQYF
TRBJ1-1 TRBD1 . TRBV9 TGTGCCAGCAGCCTCGCACAGGGGACTGAAGCTTTCTTT CASSLAQGTEAFF
TRBJ2-3 TRBD1 . TRBV6-5 TGTGCCAGCAGTTACCACAGGGGGAGGACAGATACGCAGTATTTT CASSYHRGRTDTQYF
TRBJ2-2 . . TRBV7-9 TGTGCCAGCAGCTTACAGGGAATAAGCACCGGGGAGCTGTTTTTT CASSLQGISTGELFF
TRBJ2-1 TRBD2 . TRBV27 TGTGCCAGCAGCCCGTTATACCCCGGACTAGCGGGAGAACATCAGCAGTTCTTC CASSPLYPGLAGEHQQFF
TRBJ1-5 . . TRBV10-3 TGTGCCATCAGTCGGGAGCCGAATCAGCCCCAGCATTTT CAISREPNQPQHF
TRBJ2-7 . . TRBV25-1 TGTGCCAGCAGCCACCGGATTGCAGCGGACTTTTACGAGCAGTACTTC CASSHRIAADFYEQYF
TRBJ2-7 TRBD1 . TRBV28 TGTGCCTCTCACCCCCCGGGACAGGGGATCAACGAGCAGTACTTC CASHPPGQGINEQYF
TRBJ2-7 . . TRBV28 TGTGCCAGCAAAAGTGCGGCAAACGAGCAGTACTTC CASKSAANEQYF
TRBJ2-5 . once TRBV6-1 TGTGCCAGCAGTGAACTACAAGAGACCCAGTACTTC CASSELQETQYF
TRBJ2-7 TRBD2 once TRBV7-6 TGTGCCAGCAGCCTCGATGGACGGGGGGAATACGAGCAGTACTTC CASSLDGRGEYEQYF
TRBJ1-6 . few TRBV4-2 TGTGCCAGCAGCCATCACAGGCAGGGGCGGGGGGATAATTCACCCCTCCACTTT CASSHHRQGRGDNSPLHF
TRBJ2-1 TRBD1 . TRBV7-2 TGTGCCAGCAGCACCTACAGGGGCCCCGAGTTCTTC CASSTYRGPEFF
TRBJ1-1 . few TRBV7-9 TGTGCCAGCAGCTTAGCGAGGGGGGGCGGCACTGAAGCTTTCTTT CASSLARGGGTEAFF
TRBJ2-3 . . TRBV28 TGTGCCAGCGGTCTGGCAGGCCACACAGATACGCAGTATTTT CASGLAGHTDTQYF
TRBJ1-2 TRBD1 once TRBV14 TGTGCCAGCAGCGGGACAGGGAACAACTATGGCTACACCTTC CASSGTGNNYGYTF
TRBJ1-1 . . TRBV19 TGTGCCAGTAGTATCTCCCTACAGGGGAACACTGAAGCTTTCTTT CASSISLQGNTEAFF
TRBJ2-3 TRBD2 once TRBV9 TGTGCCAGCAGCGTAGGGCTAGCGGGGAGTAGCACAGATACGCAGTATTTT CASSVGLAGSSTDTQYF
TRBJ2-7 TRBD1 once TRBV2 TGTGCCGGAAGGGACAGCGAGGACCCAACCTACGAGCAGTACTTC CAGRDSEDPTYEQYF
TRBJ1-2 TRBD1 . TRBV7-8 TGTGCCAGCACTCTCGACAGGGTAGGGATCTATGGCTACACCTTC CASTLDRVGIYGYTF
TRBJ2-1 . once TRBV7-8 TGTGCCAGCAGCTTGGGGCTAGACCACAATGAGCAGTTCTTC CASSLGLDHNEQFF
TRBJ1-4 . . TRBV4-3 TGCGCCAGCAGCCAAGATTGGTCCAGGGGTGGCGAAAAACTGTTTTTT CASSQDWSRGGEKLFF
TRBJ1-1 . . TRBV6-1 TGTGCCAGCAGTGAAAGAACAGGGAACACTGAAGCTTTCTTT CASSERTGNTEAFF
TRBJ2-1 TRBD1 . TRBV19 TGTGCCAGTAGTATCCCCAACCCCGGGACAGGGGGAACTGAGCAGTTCTTC CASSIPNPGTGGTEQFF
TRBJ2-7 . . TRBV5-4 TGTGCCAGCAGACCCGCGGCGGACAGCTCCTACGAGCAGTACTTC CASRPAADSSYEQYF
TRBJ2-7 TRBD2 few TRBV9 TGTGCCAGCAGCGCTGGACTAGCGGTCGACTACGAGCAGTACTTC CASSAGLAVDYEQYF
TRBJ2-7 . once TRBV18 TGTGCCAGCTCAAACAGGGTCGAGCAGTACTTC CASSNRVEQYF
TRBJ2-3 TRBD2 . TRBV28 TGTGCCAGCAGTTTGGGACTATCCTCGCCCCACACAGATACGCAGTATTTT CASSLGLSSPHTDTQYF